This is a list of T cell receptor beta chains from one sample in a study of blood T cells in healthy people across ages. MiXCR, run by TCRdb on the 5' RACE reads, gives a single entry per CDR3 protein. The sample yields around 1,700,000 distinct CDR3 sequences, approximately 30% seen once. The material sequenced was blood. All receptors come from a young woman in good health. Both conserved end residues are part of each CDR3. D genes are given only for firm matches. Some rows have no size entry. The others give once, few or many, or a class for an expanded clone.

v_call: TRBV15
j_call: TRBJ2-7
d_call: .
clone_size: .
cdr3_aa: CATSVVRRALSYEQYF
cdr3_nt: TGTGCCACCAGCGTAGTCCGGCGGGCATTATCCTACGAGCAGTACTTC

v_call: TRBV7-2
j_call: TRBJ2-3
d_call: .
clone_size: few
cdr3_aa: CASEPLTSRSDTQYF
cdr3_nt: TGTGCTAGCGAGCCCCTAACTAGTAGGTCAGATACGCAGTATTTT

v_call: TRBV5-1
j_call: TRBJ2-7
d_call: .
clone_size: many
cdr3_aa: CASRRNGPYEQYF
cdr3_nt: TGCGCCAGCAGACGGAACGGACCCTACGAGCAGTACTTC

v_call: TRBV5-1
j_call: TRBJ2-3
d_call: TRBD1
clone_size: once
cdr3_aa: CASSLWGTDTQCF
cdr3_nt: TGCGCCAGCAGCTTATGGGGGACAGATACGCAGTGTTTT

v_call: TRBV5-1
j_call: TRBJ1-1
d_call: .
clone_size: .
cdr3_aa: CASSVGQHIRNTEAFF
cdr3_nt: TGCGCCAGCAGCGTTGGACAGCACATTCGGAACACTGAAGCTTTCTTT

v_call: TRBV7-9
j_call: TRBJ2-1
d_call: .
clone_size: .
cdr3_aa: CASSSREIEQFF
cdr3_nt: TGTGCCAGCAGCAGCAGGGAAATAGAGCAGTTCTTC

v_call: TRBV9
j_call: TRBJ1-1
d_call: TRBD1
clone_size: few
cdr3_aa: CASSVGEDRYNTEAFF
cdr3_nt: TGTGCCAGCAGCGTAGGGGAGGACAGGTATAACACTGAAGCTTTCTTT

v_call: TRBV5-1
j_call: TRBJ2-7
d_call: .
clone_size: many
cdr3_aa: CASSTTWGVNYEQYF
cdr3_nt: TGCGCCAGCAGCACAACGTGGGGGGTTAATTACGAGCAGTACTTC

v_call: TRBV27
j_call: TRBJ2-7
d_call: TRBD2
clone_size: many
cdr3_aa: CVAGGPYEQYF
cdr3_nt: TGTGTAGCGGGAGGGCCCTACGAGCAGTACTTC

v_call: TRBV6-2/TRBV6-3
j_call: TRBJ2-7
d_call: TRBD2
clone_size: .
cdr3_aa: CASSYSIGGTYEQYF
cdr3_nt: TGTGCCAGCAGTTACTCGATCGGGGGGACCTACGAGCAGTACTTC

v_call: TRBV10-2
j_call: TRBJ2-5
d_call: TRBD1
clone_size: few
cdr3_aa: CATTRDSQETQYF
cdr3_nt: TGCGCCACTACGAGGGACAGCCAAGAGACCCAGTACTTC